What follows are 24 T cell receptor beta chains derived from one specimen sequenced in a study of cytomegalovirus exposure and HLA in healthy donors. PCR employed 60 Vbeta and 13 Jbeta primers. Method: immunoSEQ multiplex PCR; TCRdb's copy keeps in-frame clones and lacks some. The sample shows 140,000 or so clones, 84% of them seen only once. What was sequenced was PBMCs. These receptors originate from a boy between 2 and 10 years old in good health and CMV-seronegative.

The chain combines TRBV6-6 with TRBJ1-1, with a tentative D call TRBD1 (5 bases). The CDR3 contains 13 residues. Trimming cost V 2 bases and J 10 bases, with 14 bases left between them. Germline CDR1 is MNHNY and CDR2 is SVGAGI (reference sequence). The CDR3 DNA sequence: TGTGCCAGCAGTTACAGACAGCCGGGAGGAGCTTTCTTT. Encoded protein: CASSYRQPGGAFF.

The rearrangement uses TRBV11-2 and TRBJ1-1, with D maybe TRBD1 (5 bases). Trimming cost V 5 bases and J 5 bases, with 18 bases left between them. The germline V gene has CDR1 SGHAT and CDR2 FQNNGV. This CDR3 spans 15 amino acids. The CDR3, as DNA: TGTGCCAGCAGCACCACGACACAGGAGGGGACTGAAGCTTTCTTT. Protein sequence: CASSTTTQEGTEAFF.

The CDR3 region has the DNA TGTGCCAGCAGTGAGACCGGACTAGCGGTTTTCAATGAGCAGTTCTTC. Protein sequence: CASSETGLAVFNEQFF. This chain connects TRBV6-1 to TRBJ2-1; 10 bases align to TRBD2. The CDR3 sequence is 16 residues long. The J segment lost 6 bases and the V segment lost 3 bases, leaving 8 bases of the junction unmatched. The germline V gene has CDR1 MNHNS and CDR2 SASEGT.

This chain links TRBV5-4 with TRBJ2-1; TRBD2 matches at 8 bases. Germline assignment: CDR1 SGHNT and CDR2 YYREEE (reference sequence). The V and J ends lost 6 bases and 6 bases, in that order; junction bases with no gene match: 14. The CDR3 consists of 16 residues. The CDR3 spells CASTSGGGYRFNEQFF. The CDR3 DNA sequence: TGTGCCAGCACTTCGGGCGGGGGGTATCGCTTCAATGAGCAGTTCTTC.

The J gene is TRBJ1-1, the V gene TRBV28; D is unresolved. The CDR3 is 12 amino acids. Trimming stripped 3 bases from V and 5 bases from J, with 7 bases between. Germline V gene sequence: CDR1 MDHEN, CDR2 SYDVKM. The CDR3 bases are TGTGCCAGCAGTTTTGATGAGACTGAAGCTTTCTTT. This translates into CASSFDETEAFF.

The rearrangement joins TRBV5-4 to TRBJ2-5; TRBD2 agrees at 8 bases. The CDR3 is made up of 15 amino acids. V lost 4 bases to trimming and J lost 2 bases; unmatched junction nucleotides: 7. CDR1 and CDR2 (germline): SGHNT, YYREEE (reference sequence). DNA for the CDR3: TGTGCCAGCAGCCCGCCCGGGAGGGGGCAAGAGACCCAGTACTTC. Amino acids: CASSPPGRGQETQYF.

This chain joins TRBV7-7 and TRBJ2-2, with D perhaps matching TRBD1 (7 bases). There are 15 residues in the CDR3. Germline CDR1 SSHAT, CDR2 FNYEAQ (reference sequence). Trimming took off 7 bases at V and 4 bases at J, with 16 bases between the two ends. Here the CDR3 DNA reads TGTGCCAGCACTCCCGGGCAGGGGGGCACCGGGGAGCTGTTTTTT. It specifies CASTPGQGGTGELFF.

The V call is TRBV27, the J call TRBJ2-3, with 10 bases that match TRBD1. J gave up 6 bases and V 2 bases, and 5 bases lay outside the gene matches. There are 15 residues in the CDR3. The germline V gene encodes CDR1 MNHEY and CDR2 SMNVEV (reference sequence). CDR3 DNA: TGTGCCAGCAGTTTAGGGGACAGGGGCATTGATACGCAGTATTTT. Translating gives CASSLGDRGIDTQYF.

This rearrangement joins TRBV13 to TRBJ1-5; no reliable D call. The CDR3 has 16 residues. CDR1 is PRHDT, CDR2 FYEKMQ, per germline (reference sequence). The V and J ends lost 0 bases and 1 base respectively, with 10 bases between them. The CDR3 loop reads CASSLGTGRSNQPQHF. In DNA form, the CDR3 reads TGTGCCAGCAGCTTAGGTACGGGTAGGAGCAATCAGCCCCAGCATTTT.

This chain joins TRBV28 and TRBJ1-2; tentatively, D is TRBD1 (6 bases). The CDR3 is 13 amino acids. Deletions cut 6 bases from V and 8 bases from J, with 16 bases between. Germline V gives CDR1 MDHEN, CDR2 SYDVKM. The chain's CDR3 is CASRVTGSEGYTF. CDR3 DNA sequence: TGTGCCAGCAGGGTCACAGGGTCGGAAGGCTACACCTTC.

The chain uses TRBV6-5 and TRBJ1-2, with 9 bases that match TRBD1. The ends lost 4 bases at V and 6 bases at J; junction bases unmatched: 12. Germline lookup yields CDR1 MNHEY and CDR2 SVGAGI. This CDR3 region has 16 residues. The CDR3 DNA reads TGTGCCAGCAGTTCGTATCTCCGGGACAGGGTACATGGCTACACCTTC. It is translated as CASSSYLRDRVHGYTF.

The V gene is TRBV28, the J gene TRBJ2-7, with a possible D match to TRBD2 (6 bases). CDR1 is MDHEN, CDR2 SYDVKM, per germline. This CDR3 comprises 15 residues. V dropped 3 bases and J dropped 5 bases, with 17 bases sitting between them. CDR3 bases: TGTGCCAGCAGTTTTTTTTACGGGAGATCCCACGAGCAGTACTTC. Protein product: CASSFFYGRSHEQYF.

The rearrangement joins TRBV14 to TRBJ2-5, with TRBD1 identical over 9 bases. The junction had 7 bases not matched to a gene; V was cut back by 3 bases and J by 5 bases. This CDR3 region has 15 residues. The germline V gene has CDR1 SGHDN and CDR2 FVKESK. The CDR3 loop is CASSQTGGFAETQYF. CDR3 nucleotides: TGTGCCAGCAGCCAGACAGGGGGATTTGCGGAGACCCAGTACTTC.

J is TRBJ2-1 and V is TRBV6-4; 7 positions agree with TRBD1. The V gene end was trimmed by 0 bases and the J gene end by 5 bases; junction bases not matched to a gene: 7. CDR3 length: 16 amino acids. Germline V gene sequence: CDR1 MRHNA, CDR2 SNTAGT. This CDR3 reads CASSDSGAGGNNEQFF. DNA for the CDR3: TGTGCCAGCAGTGACTCGGGGGCAGGGGGAAACAATGAGCAGTTCTTC.

This clone has only one observation. The rearrangement links TRBV27 to TRBJ2-5, with TRBD2 matching 8 bases. The J call may not be correct, given that the DNA end is closer to TRBJ2-7. This CDR3 has 16 amino acids. The germline V gene encodes CDR1 MNHEY and CDR2 SMNVEV (reference sequence). The CDR3 here is CASSSGRDLGRGEQYF. Here the CDR3 DNA reads TGTGCCAGCAGTAGCGGGAGAGATCTTGGTCGCGGCGAGCAGTACTTC.

CDR3 DNA sequence: TGTGCCAGCAGCGCTGATCCGGGACAGGAGCAGTTCTTC. Translated, it gives CASSADPGQEQFF. The chain joins TRBV9 to TRBJ2-1, with 7 positions matching TRBD1. The CDR3 loop spans 13 amino acids. CDR1 SGDLS and CDR2 YYNGEE come from the germline V gene. After removal of 3 bases from V and 10 bases from J, the junction contained 7 bases not matched to a gene. The variable domain in full, completed from reference TRBV9 and TRBJ2-1, reads DSGVTQTPKHLITATGQRVTLRCSPRSGDLSVYWYQQSLDQGLQFLIQYYNGEERAKGNILERFSAQQFPDLHSELNLSSLELGDSALYFCASSADPGQEQFFGPGTRLTVL.

The chain is built from TRBV9 and TRBJ1-2; 12 bases align to TRBD1. Germline CDR1 reads SGDLS; CDR2 reads YYNGEE. Trimming took 4 bases from V and 2 from J; bases not matched to a gene: 9. The CDR3 totals 17 residues. CDR3 region: CASSFTGTGGLNYGYTF. The CDR3 DNA sequence: TGTGCCAGCAGCTTCACCGGGACAGGGGGCCTAAACTATGGCTACACCTTC.

This chain uses TRBV5-6 with TRBJ2-1; D call uncertain. V was shortened by 1 base and J by 4 bases, with 15 bases between the two germline ends. CDR1 SGHDT and CDR2 YYEEEE come from the germline V gene. The CDR3 totals 16 residues. CDR3 region: CASSLSFGQVYNEQFF. For the CDR3, the DNA is TGTGCCAGCAGCTTGAGTTTTGGGCAGGTTTACAATGAGCAGTTCTTC.

V gene TRBV30 combines with J gene TRBJ1-1; no firm D call. This CDR3 region has 11 residues. CDR1 is GTSNPN, CDR2 SVGIG, per germline (reference sequence). Trimming pared 1 base from V and 11 bases from J, leaving 11 bases between. CDR3: CAWSAGREAFF. The CDR3 DNA sequence: TGTGCCTGGAGTGCGGGGAGGGAGGCTTTCTTT.

V usage is TRBV10-3 and J usage is TRBJ1-1; TRBD1 is a possible D gene (6 bases). The CDR3 covers 14 residues. Germline CDR1 is ENHRY and CDR2 is SYGVKD. V was shortened by 7 bases and J by 5 bases, with 17 bases between the two germline ends. The CDR3 region has the DNA TGTGCCATCACAGAACAGGGATTTGAGACTGAAGCTTTCTTT. Its protein product is CAITEQGFETEAFF.

V and J are TRBV19 and TRBJ2-3; 12 nucleotides agree with TRBD2. CDR3 length: 20 residues. The germline CDR1 and CDR2 sequences are LNHDA and SQIVND (reference sequence). After removal of 0 bases from V and 0 bases from J, the junction contained 10 bases not matched to a gene. CDR3 nucleotide sequence: TGTGCCAGTAGTATAGATTTGACTAGCGGGGGCCAATCTAGCACAGATACGCAGTATTTT. As protein: CASSIDLTSGGQSSTDTQYF. The full variable domain, completed using reference TRBV19 and TRBJ2-3, is DGGITQSPKYLFRKEGQNVTLSCEQNLNHDAMYWYRQDPGQGLRLIYYSQIVNDFQKGDIAEGYSVSREKKESFPLTVTSAQKNPTAFYLCASSIDLTSGGQSSTDTQYFGPGTRLTVL.

The chain joins TRBV28 to TRBJ1-2; 9 nucleotides line up with TRBD1. The CDR3 has 15 amino acids. The germline CDR1 and CDR2 sequences are MDHEN and SYDVKM. V dropped 5 bases and J dropped 4; count of bases not matched to a gene: 8. The CDR3 sequence: CASSPRDRAPYGYTF. CDR3 nucleotide sequence: TGTGCCAGCAGTCCCCGGGACAGGGCGCCCTATGGCTACACCTTC.

V gene TRBV11-3 combines with J gene TRBJ1-2; D not certain. This CDR3 contains 15 residues. Trimming left V 1 base short and J 4 bases short, with 13 bases between. Germline V CDR1 and CDR2: SGHNT, YENEEA. The CDR3 region is CASSLGVLPTYGYTF. CDR3 in DNA: TGTGCCAGCAGCTTAGGAGTCCTCCCTACCTATGGCTACACCTTC.

The chain carries TRBV28 and TRBJ1-1; 9 bases are a match to TRBD1. Germline CDR1 is MDHEN and CDR2 is SYDVKM. Trimming took 1 base from V and 4 from J; bases not matched to a gene: 4. The CDR3 runs to 15 residues. CDR3: CASSLLDRGSTEAFF. The CDR3 DNA reads TGTGCCAGCAGTTTATTGGACAGGGGCAGCACTGAAGCTTTCTTT.